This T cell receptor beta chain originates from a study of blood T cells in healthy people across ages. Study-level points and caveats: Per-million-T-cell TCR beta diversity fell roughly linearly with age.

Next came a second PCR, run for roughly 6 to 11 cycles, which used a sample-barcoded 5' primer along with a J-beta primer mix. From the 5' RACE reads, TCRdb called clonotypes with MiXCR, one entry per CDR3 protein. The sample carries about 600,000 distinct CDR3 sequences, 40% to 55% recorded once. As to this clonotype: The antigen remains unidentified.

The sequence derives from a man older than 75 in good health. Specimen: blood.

This chain's CDR3 is CASRKTGTYEQYF. The CDR3 region has the DNA TGTGCCAGCAGAAAGACAGGAACCTACGAGCAGTACTTC. This rearrangement joins TRBV6-2 or TRBV6-3 to TRBJ2-7; D perhaps matches TRBD1 (6 bases). V was shortened by 6 bases and J by 2 bases, with 11 bases between the two germline ends. Per germline, CDR1 MNHEY and CDR2 SVGEGT. The CDR3 is made up of 13 amino acids.